What follows are 21 T cell receptor beta chains derived from one specimen sequenced in a study of brain T cells in children with intractable seizures. Profiled with immunoSEQ multiplex PCR; TCRdb holds only in-frame clones, not every one. The data contain roughly 64,000 clones, about 96% of them singletons. The sequencing used peripheral blood, collected at surgery. Receptors were obtained from a boy in the first two years of life with focal cortical dysplasia and intractable seizures.

The V and J genes are TRBV19 and TRBJ2-7; 7 nucleotides agree with TRBD1. From germline, CDR1 is LNHDA and CDR2 SQIVND (reference sequence). The CDR3 spans 13 residues. Losses at the gene ends were 5 bases for V and 3 bases for J; bases not matched to a gene: 4. The CDR3 sequence is CASSFRDSYEQYF. The CDR3, as DNA: TGTGCCAGTAGTTTCCGGGACAGCTACGAGCAGTACTTC.

The chain combines TRBV2 with TRBJ1-4, with 7 positions matching TRBD1. The CDR3 has 15 amino acids. V lost 6 bases to trimming and J lost 8 bases; unmatched junction nucleotides: 12. Looked up from germline, CDR1 is SNHLY and CDR2 is FYNNEI. CDR3 protein: CASSLADRVEEKLFF. The CDR3 DNA is TGTGCCAGCAGCTTAGCCGACAGGGTTGAGGAAAAACTGTTTTTT.

This chain connects TRBV5-1 to TRBJ2-7; maybe TRBD2 (5 bases). From germline, CDR1 is SGHRS and CDR2 YFSETQ. The CDR3 contains 13 residues. The germline V and J ends were trimmed by 4 bases and 5 bases, with 13 bases remaining between them. The CDR3 coding sequence is TGCGCCAGCAGCCCGGACTCACTAGACGAGCAGTACTTC. This sequence encodes CASSPDSLDEQYF. The variable domain in full, completed from reference TRBV5-1 and TRBJ2-7, reads KAGVTQTPRYLIKTRGQQVTLSCSPISGHRSVSWYQQTPGQGLQFLFEYFSETQRNKGNFPGRFSGRQFSNSRSEMNVSTLELGDSALYLCASSPDSLDEQYFGPGTRLTVT.

The J gene is TRBJ2-7, the V gene TRBV5-7; 10 positions match TRBD1. TRBV5-7 is identified as an open reading frame with a role that is uncertain. V was pared by 0 bases and J by 3 bases, with 6 bases of the junction left unmatched. The CDR3 extends over 16 amino acids. CDR3 region: CASSLGPRTGGYEQYF. CDR3 DNA: TGTGCCAGCAGCTTGGGTCCTAGGACAGGGGGCTACGAGCAGTACTTC.

V is TRBV7-9 and J is TRBJ1-1; D is possibly TRBD1 (6 bases). There are 14 residues in the CDR3. Trimming removed 0 bases at V and 8 bases at J, with 13 bases between. The germline V gene has CDR1 SEHNR and CDR2 FQNEAQ (reference sequence). The CDR3 DNA reads as TGTGCCAGCAGCTTAGCGAAGGGAGACAGGGAAGCTTTCTTT. This codes for CASSLAKGDREAFF.

J is TRBJ2-1 and V is TRBV2; 11 positions agree with TRBD2. The germline CDR1 and CDR2 sequences are SNHLY and FYNNEI. The CDR3 totals 14 residues. The J segment lost 10 bases and the V segment lost 6 bases, leaving 8 bases of the junction unmatched. CDR3 amino acids: CASRRLAGTLEQFF. CDR3 nucleotide sequence: TGTGCCAGCAGGCGACTAGCGGGGACCCTAGAGCAGTTCTTC.

The chain links TRBV10-1 to TRBJ2-3, with 14 bases identical to TRBD2. V shed 0 bases and J 4 bases; nucleotides not matched to a gene: 0. The CDR3 length is 16 residues. The germline gives CDR1 WNHNN, CDR2 SYGVQD (reference sequence). The CDR3 coding sequence is TGCGCCAGCAGTGAGTCGACTAGCGGGGGGGCAGATACGCAGTATTTT. This translates into CASSESTSGGADTQYF.

The chain carries TRBV19 and TRBJ1-2; TRBD1 might be the D (5 bases). V lost 6 bases and J lost 4, with 12 bases in between. Per the germline V gene, CDR1 is LNHDA and CDR2 is SQIVND (reference sequence). This CDR3 has 13 residues. The CDR3 DNA sequence: TGTGCCAGTAGAAACCAGGGTGGCTATGGCTACACCTTC. Its translation is CASRNQGGYGYTF.

This clone was counted once. This sequence joins TRBV11-2 and TRBJ2-7, with 9 positions matching TRBD2. V lost 1 base to trimming and J lost 4 bases; unmatched junction nucleotides: 5. This CDR3 contains 15 residues. In germline, CDR1 is SGHAT, CDR2 FQNNGV. CDR3 sequence: CASSLVAGAEYEQYF. DNA for the CDR3: TGTGCCAGCAGCTTAGTAGCGGGAGCGGAGTACGAGCAGTACTTC.

The chain has TRBV20-1 and TRBJ1-1, with D perhaps matching TRBD1 (6 bases). V shed 3 bases and J shed 5 bases, with 13 bases lying between them. The CDR3 length is 13 residues. Germline V gives CDR1 DFQATT, CDR2 SNEGSKA (reference sequence). The CDR3 region is CSASSQGRTEAFF. As DNA, the CDR3 is TGCAGTGCTAGTAGCCAGGGGAGGACTGAAGCTTTCTTT.

The V gene is TRBV21-1, the J gene TRBJ2-3; the DNA was not compared with TRBD1, the D call given in the table. TRBV21-1 is deemed a pseudogene. This CDR3 is built from 15 residues. The CDR3 DNA sequence: TGTGCCAGCAGCATAACAGGGGGCGGGACAGATACGCAGTATTTT. Protein: CASSITGGGTDTQYF.

This sequence joins TRBV13 and TRBJ2-1, with 9 bases fitting TRBD2. This CDR3 region has 16 residues. Germline CDR1 reads PRHDT; CDR2 reads FYEKMQ (reference sequence). V shed 5 bases, J shed 3 bases, and the junction held 8 bases outside the gene matches. CDR3 nucleotide sequence: TGTGCCAGCAGCCAAGAGCGGGGGGTTAACTACAATGAGCAGTTCTTC. Translated, it gives CASSQERGVNYNEQFF.

This rearrangement joins TRBV4-1 to TRBJ2-4; D uncertain. Trimming cost V 2 bases and J 2 bases, with 13 bases left between them. Germline V gene sequence: CDR1 MGHRA, CDR2 YSYEKL. This CDR3 contains 16 residues. The CDR3 reads CASSQFPALPKNIQYF. DNA of the CDR3: TGCGCCAGCAGCCAATTTCCCGCCCTACCCAAAAACATTCAGTACTTC.

This clone was observed once. The V call is TRBV9, the J call TRBJ2-7, with 7 nucleotides matching TRBD2. The CDR3 length is 15 residues. Germline V lookup: CDR1 SGDLS, CDR2 YYNGEE. Germline trimming cut 3 bases from V and 3 bases from J; bases unmatched to any gene: 9. The DNA of the CDR3 is TGTGCCAGCAGCGCGACCGGGACTAACAACTACGAGCAGTACTTC. This translates into CASSATGTNNYEQYF.

In this sample, this clone turned up once. The chain has TRBV7-2 and TRBJ2-2; D may correspond to TRBD1 or TRBD2 (5 bases each). The V gene's germline CDR1 is SGHTA and CDR2 FQGNSA. This CDR3 spans 14 amino acids. Between the trimmed V and J ends, which lost 2 bases and 7 bases, there was a span of 11 bases. The CDR3 DNA reads as TGTGCCAGCAGCTTATCTGGGGACGGCGGGGAGCTGTTTTTT. It is translated as CASSLSGDGGELFF.

V and J are TRBV11-2 and TRBJ2-7; no definite D call. The V and J ends lost 0 bases and 2 bases respectively, with 14 bases between them. Per germline, CDR1 SGHAT and CDR2 FQNNGV. CDR3 size: 16 residues. In DNA, the CDR3 is TGTGCCAGCAGCTTAGATTCCGCACCTAACACCTACGAGCAGTACTTC. Amino acid sequence: CASSLDSAPNTYEQYF.

This sequence joins TRBV27 and TRBJ2-3; 8 bases map to TRBD2. V trimming: 6 bases; J trimming: 8 bases; junction bases outside the gene matches: 16. CDR1 MNHEY and CDR2 SMNVEV come from the germline V gene (reference sequence). The CDR3 has 16 amino acids. The CDR3 protein is CASRPTSVRPKGTQYF. The CDR3 nucleotides read TGTGCCAGCAGGCCGACTAGCGTTCGTCCAAAGGGTACGCAGTATTTT.

The chain employs TRBV24-1 and TRBJ1-6, with 7 positions matching TRBD1. This CDR3 spans 17 amino acids. V was pared by 1 base and J by 7 bases, with 9 bases of the junction left unmatched. Germline V gene data show CDR1 as KGHDR and CDR2 as SFDVKD. DNA of the CDR3: TGTGCCACCAGTGATTTTCCCAGACAGGGTGGAAATTCACCCCTCCACTTT. Translating gives CATSDFPRQGGNSPLHF.

The rearrangement joins TRBV6-5 to TRBJ1-2, with a possible D match to TRBD1 (6 bases). From germline, CDR1 is MNHEY and CDR2 SVGAGI. V lost 7 bases and J lost 3, with 18 bases in between. The CDR3 contains 15 residues. DNA of the CDR3: TGTGCCAGCACCCTGATACAGGGAGGGGACTATGGCTACACCTTC. Translation: CASTLIQGGDYGYTF.

This sequence joins TRBV3-1 (or the pseudogene TRBV3-2) and TRBJ2-2; D possibly uses TRBD1 or TRBD2 (5 bases each). CDR3 size: 14 residues. V was clipped by 3 bases and J by 6 bases, with 11 bases between them. Germline lookup yields CDR1 LGHDT and CDR2 YNNKEL (reference sequence). CDR3 DNA: TGTGCCAGCAGCCAGAGGGGAGTGGCCGGGGAGCTGTTTTTT. It is translated as CASSQRGVAGELFF.

V and J are TRBV5-6 and TRBJ2-7; D possibly corresponds to TRBD1 (5 bases). The CDR3 runs to 16 residues. Trimming stripped 4 bases from V and 1 base from J, with 18 bases between. CDR1 is SGHDT and CDR2 is YYEEEE in the germline V gene. CDR3 DNA sequence: TGTGCCAGCAGCACGGCCGGTAGACAGATTTCCTACGAGCAGTACTTC. Residues: CASSTAGRQISYEQYF. The full variable domain, rest sourced from reference TRBV5-6 and TRBJ2-7, is DAGVTQSPTHLIKTRGQQVTLRCSPKSGHDTVSWYQQALGQGPQFIFQYYEEEERQRGNFPDRFSGHQFPNYSSELNVNALLLGDSALYLCASSTAGRQISYEQYFGPGTRLTVT.